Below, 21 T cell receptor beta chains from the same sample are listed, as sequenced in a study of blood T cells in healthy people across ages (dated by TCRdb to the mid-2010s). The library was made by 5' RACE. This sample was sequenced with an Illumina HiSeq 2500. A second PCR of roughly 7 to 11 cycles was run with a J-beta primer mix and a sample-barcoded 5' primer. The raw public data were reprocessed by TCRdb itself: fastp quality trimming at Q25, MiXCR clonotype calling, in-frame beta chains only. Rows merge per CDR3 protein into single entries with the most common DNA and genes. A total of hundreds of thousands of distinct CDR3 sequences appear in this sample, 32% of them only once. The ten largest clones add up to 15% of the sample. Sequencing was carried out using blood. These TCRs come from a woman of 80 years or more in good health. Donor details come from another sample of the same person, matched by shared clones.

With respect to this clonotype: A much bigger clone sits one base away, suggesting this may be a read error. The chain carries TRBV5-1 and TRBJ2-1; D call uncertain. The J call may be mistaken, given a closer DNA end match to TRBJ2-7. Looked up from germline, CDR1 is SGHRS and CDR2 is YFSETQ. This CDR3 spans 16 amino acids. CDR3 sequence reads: CASSLSQLLIPGEQYF. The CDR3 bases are TGCGCCAGCAGCTTGTCCCAGCTGCTTATCCCTGGTGAGCAGTACTTC.

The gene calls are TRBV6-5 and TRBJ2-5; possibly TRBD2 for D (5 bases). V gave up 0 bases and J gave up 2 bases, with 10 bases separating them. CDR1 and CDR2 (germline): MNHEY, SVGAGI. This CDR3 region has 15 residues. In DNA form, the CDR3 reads TGTGCCAGCAGTTACTCGATTTCGGGGCAAGAGACCCAGTACTTC. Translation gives CASSYSISGQETQYF.

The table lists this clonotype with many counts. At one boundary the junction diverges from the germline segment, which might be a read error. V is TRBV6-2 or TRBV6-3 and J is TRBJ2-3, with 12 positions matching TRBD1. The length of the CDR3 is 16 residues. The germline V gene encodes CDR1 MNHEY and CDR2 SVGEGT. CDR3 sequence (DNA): TGTGCCAGCAGTTACCCTGGGACAGGGGGCACAGGTACGCAGTATTTT. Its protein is CASSYPGTGGTGTQYF.

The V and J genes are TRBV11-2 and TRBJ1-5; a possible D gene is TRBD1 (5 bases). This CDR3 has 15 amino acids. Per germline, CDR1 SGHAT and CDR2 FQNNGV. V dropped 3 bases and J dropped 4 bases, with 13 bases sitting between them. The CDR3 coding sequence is TGTGCCAGCAGCTTGGGGGGGATGATTAATCAGCCCCAGCATTTT. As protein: CASSLGGMINQPQHF.

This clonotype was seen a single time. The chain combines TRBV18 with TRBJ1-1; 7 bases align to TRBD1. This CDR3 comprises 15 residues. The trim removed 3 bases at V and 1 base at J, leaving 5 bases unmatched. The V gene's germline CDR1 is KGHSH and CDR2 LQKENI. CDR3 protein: CASSPGDRANTEAFF. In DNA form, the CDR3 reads TGTGCCAGCTCACCTGGGGACAGAGCGAACACTGAAGCTTTCTTT. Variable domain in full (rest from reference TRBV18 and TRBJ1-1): NAGVMQNPRHLVRRRGQEARLRCSPMKGHSHVYWYRQLPEEGLKFMVYLQKENIIDESGMPKERFSAEFPKEGPSILRIQQVVRGDSAAYFCASSPGDRANTEAFFGQGTRLTVV.

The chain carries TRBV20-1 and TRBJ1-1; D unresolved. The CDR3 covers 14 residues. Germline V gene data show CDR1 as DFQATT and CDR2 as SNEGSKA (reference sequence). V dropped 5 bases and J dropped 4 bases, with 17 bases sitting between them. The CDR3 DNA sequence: TGCAGTGCTCCAAGAGCCGGTAGTACCACTGAAGCTTTCTTT. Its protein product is CSAPRAGSTTEAFF.

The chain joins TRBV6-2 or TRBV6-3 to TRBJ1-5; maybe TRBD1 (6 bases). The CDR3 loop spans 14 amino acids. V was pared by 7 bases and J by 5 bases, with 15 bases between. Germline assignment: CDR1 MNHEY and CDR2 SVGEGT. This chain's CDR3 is CASTPDSLDQPQHF. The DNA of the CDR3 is TGTGCCAGCACCCCGGACAGTTTGGATCAGCCCCAGCATTTT.

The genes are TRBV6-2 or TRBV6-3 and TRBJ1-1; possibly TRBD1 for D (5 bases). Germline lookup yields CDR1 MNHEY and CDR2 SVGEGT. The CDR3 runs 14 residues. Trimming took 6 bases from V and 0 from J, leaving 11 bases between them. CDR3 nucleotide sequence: TGTGCCAGCAGGACGGGACTCTTGAACACTGAAGCTTTCTTT. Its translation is CASRTGLLNTEAFF.

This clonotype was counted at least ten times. This chain's CDR3 is CASSLRGHSNQPQHF. The DNA of the CDR3 is TGTGCCAGCAGCTTAAGAGGACATAGCAATCAGCCCCAGCATTTT. This chain joins TRBV7-2 and TRBJ1-5; the D gene is possibly TRBD1 (5 bases). V shed 2 bases and J shed 0 bases, with 8 bases lying between them. The CDR3 covers 15 residues. The V gene's germline CDR1 is SGHTA and CDR2 FQGNSA.

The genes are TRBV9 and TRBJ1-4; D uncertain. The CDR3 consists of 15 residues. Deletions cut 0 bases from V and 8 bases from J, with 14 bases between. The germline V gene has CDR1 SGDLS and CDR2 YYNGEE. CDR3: CASSVAPLREEKLFF. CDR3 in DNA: TGTGCCAGCAGCGTAGCCCCGCTGAGGGAGGAAAAACTGTTTTTT.

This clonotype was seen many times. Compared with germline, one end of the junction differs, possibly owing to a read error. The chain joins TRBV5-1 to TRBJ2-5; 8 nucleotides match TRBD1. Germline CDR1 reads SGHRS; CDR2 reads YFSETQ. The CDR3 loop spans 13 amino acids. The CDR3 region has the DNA TGTGCCAGCAGCTTAGACAGGGGAGAGACCCAGTACTTC. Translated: CASSLDRGETQYF.

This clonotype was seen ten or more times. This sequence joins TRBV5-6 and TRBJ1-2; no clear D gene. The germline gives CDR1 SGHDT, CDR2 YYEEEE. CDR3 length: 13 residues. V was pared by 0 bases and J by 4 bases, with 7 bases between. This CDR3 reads CASSLGRLYGYTF. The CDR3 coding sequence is TGTGCCAGCAGCTTGGGACGGCTCTATGGCTACACCTTC.

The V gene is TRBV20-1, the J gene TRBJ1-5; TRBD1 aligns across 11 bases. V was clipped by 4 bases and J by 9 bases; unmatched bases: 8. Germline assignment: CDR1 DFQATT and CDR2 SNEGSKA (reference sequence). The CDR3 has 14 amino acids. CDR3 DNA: TGCAGTGCTACAGTGGGACAGGGGGAATGGCCCCAGCATTTT. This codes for CSATVGQGEWPQHF.

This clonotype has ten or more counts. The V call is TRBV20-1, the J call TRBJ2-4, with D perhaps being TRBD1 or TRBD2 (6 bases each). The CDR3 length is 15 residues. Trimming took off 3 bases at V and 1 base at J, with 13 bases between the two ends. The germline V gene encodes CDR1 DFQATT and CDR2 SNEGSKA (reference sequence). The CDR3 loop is CSARSGAGAKNIQYF. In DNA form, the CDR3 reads TGCAGTGCTAGGTCGGGGGCCGGGGCCAAAAACATTCAGTACTTC.

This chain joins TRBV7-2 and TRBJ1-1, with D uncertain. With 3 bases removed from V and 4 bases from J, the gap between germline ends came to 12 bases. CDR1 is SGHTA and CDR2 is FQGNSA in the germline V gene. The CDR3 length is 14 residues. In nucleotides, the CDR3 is TGTGCCAGCAGCTTTTCCACCGGGATCACTGAAGCTTTCTTT. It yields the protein CASSFSTGITEAFF.

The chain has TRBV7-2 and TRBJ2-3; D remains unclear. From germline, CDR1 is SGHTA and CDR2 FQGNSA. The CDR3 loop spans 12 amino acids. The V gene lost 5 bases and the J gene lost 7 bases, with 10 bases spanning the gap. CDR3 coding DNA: TGTGCCAGCAGCGCGGACGGCCATACGCAGTATTTT. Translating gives CASSADGHTQYF. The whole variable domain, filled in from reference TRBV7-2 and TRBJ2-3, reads GAGVSQSPSNKVTEKGKDVELRCDPISGHTALYWYRQSLGQGLEFLIYFQGNSAPDKSGLPSDRFSAERTGGSVSTLTIQRTQQEDSAVYLCASSADGHTQYFGPGTRLTVL.

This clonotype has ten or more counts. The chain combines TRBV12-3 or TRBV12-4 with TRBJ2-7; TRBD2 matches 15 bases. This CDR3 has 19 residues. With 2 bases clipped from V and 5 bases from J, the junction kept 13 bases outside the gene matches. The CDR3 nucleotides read TGTGCCAGCAGTTTATCCGTTCGGACTAGCGGGGGGGCAACCCACGAGCAGTACTTC. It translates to CASSLSVRTSGGATHEQYF.

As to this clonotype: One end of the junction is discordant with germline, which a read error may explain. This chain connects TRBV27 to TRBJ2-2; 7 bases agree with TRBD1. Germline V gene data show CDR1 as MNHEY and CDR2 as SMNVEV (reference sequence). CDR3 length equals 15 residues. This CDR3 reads CTSSWAGGFTGELFF. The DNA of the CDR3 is TGTACCAGCAGTTGGGCAGGGGGATTCACCGGGGAGCTGTTTTTT.

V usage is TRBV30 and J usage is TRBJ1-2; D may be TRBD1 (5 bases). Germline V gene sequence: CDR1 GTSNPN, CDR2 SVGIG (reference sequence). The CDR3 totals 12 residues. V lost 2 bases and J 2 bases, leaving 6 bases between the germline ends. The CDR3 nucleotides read TGTGCCTGGAGTTCAGGGAACTATGGCTACACCTTC. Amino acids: CAWSSGNYGYTF.

CDR3 sequence (DNA): TGTGCCAGCACCTTGGGACGACGGGAGCAGTACTTC. This encodes CASTLGRREQYF. This sequence joins TRBV28 and TRBJ2-5, with a possible D match to TRBD2 (6 bases). V was clipped by 7 bases and J by 11 bases, with 17 bases between them. CDR3 length: 12 residues. Germline V gene data show CDR1 as MDHEN and CDR2 as SYDVKM.

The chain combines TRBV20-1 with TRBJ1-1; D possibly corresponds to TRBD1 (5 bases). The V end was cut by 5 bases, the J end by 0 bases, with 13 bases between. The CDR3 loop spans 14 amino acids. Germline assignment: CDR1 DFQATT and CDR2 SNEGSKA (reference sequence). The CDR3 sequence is CSAAPGAMNTEAFF. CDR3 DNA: TGCAGTGCTGCCCCCGGGGCAATGAACACTGAAGCTTTCTTT.